Listed here are 8 T cell receptor beta chains from one sample, sequenced in a study of CD8+CD57+ T cells in acquired aplastic anemia (dated by TCRdb to 2016 to 2019). TCRdb shows the sequencer as Illumina HiSeq 2000. TCR beta VDJ combination and CDR3 sequence profiling used genomic DNA as the template. Through fastp at Q25 and MiXCR, TCRdb rebuilt clones from the public reads, retaining in-frame beta chains. Rows with a matching CDR3 protein are joined into one entry that keeps the most common DNA and genes. The sample data list a few hundred thousand distinct CDR3 sequences, and 65% to 80% of these were observed just once. The leading ten clones occupy under 5% of the sample. Material: sorted CD4+, CD8+, or CD8+CD57+ T cells (not recorded which) from PBMCs. The receptors were sampled from a human donor in good health, serving as a control.

The chain joins TRBV5-4 to TRBJ2-7; D ambiguous. The length of the CDR3 is 14 residues. Trimming cost V 4 bases and J 1 base, with 12 bases left between them. Germline V CDR1 and CDR2: SGHNT, YYREEE (reference sequence). The CDR3 bases are TGTGCCAGCAGCGCTAAAGAACCTTCCTACGAGCAGTACTTC. Protein product: CASSAKEPSYEQYF.

This clonotype was seen repeatedly, ten times or more. V usage is TRBV19 and J usage is TRBJ1-1; D remains unclear. This CDR3 contains 13 residues. CDR1 and CDR2 from the germline V gene are LNHDA and SQIVND (reference sequence). V was cut by 3 bases and J by 3 bases, with 8 bases left in between. The CDR3 DNA reads as TGTGCCAGTAGTATGGTCGGGTACACTGAAGCTTTCTTT. This sequence encodes CASSMVGYTEAFF.

About this clonotype itself: Without the conserved terminal phenylalanine or tryptophan, this CDR3 likely stems from a read error. It is unclear where the CDR3 begins or ends on the DNA, so no DNA is shown, and the CDR3 is as TCRdb lists it. The chain is built from TRBV7-7 and TRBJ2-5; TRBD1, the table's D call, was not compared with the DNA. The CDR3 is 14 residues long, ends included. The V gene's germline CDR1 is SSHAT and CDR2 FNYEAQ (reference sequence). The CDR3 loop is CASSPGRVNEQYFV.

In this sample, this clonotype turned up a few times. This chain uses TRBV25-1 with TRBJ2-5; perhaps TRBD2 as D (6 bases). Trimming took 6 bases from V and 5 from J, leaving 19 bases between them. The CDR3 runs 15 residues. Germline V CDR1 and CDR2: MGHDK, SYGVNS. CDR3 sequence reads: CASSLAVTTRETQYF. The CDR3 DNA is TGTGCCAGCAGCTTAGCGGTGACTACGAGGGAGACCCAGTACTTC.

Many counts were recorded for this clonotype. This sequence joins TRBV15 and TRBJ2-3, with 7 bases that match TRBD2. Trimming cost V 0 bases and J 6 bases; bases outside gene matches: 9. Germline lookup yields CDR1 LNHNV and CDR2 YYDKDF (reference sequence). This CDR3 comprises 16 residues. CDR3 DNA sequence: TGTGCCACCAGCAGAGATCGGCAGGGAGGGATGGATACGCAGTATTTT. Protein: CATSRDRQGGMDTQYF.

For this clonotype: The conserved final phenylalanine or tryptophan is absent from the CDR3, which likely points to a read error. No DNA is shown, since the ends of the CDR3 on it are uncertain; the CDR3 is the one TCRdb lists. The chain couples TRBV7-9 to TRBJ1-1. Germline-derived CDR1 and CDR2 are SEHNR and FQNEAQ (reference sequence). The CDR3 adds up to 13 amino acids, both ends counted. CDR3 in amino acids: CASSLSLMNSPLH.

The V gene is TRBV7-2, the J gene TRBJ1-4; maybe TRBD1 (6 bases). V was shortened by 6 bases and J by 15 bases, with 23 bases between the two germline ends. The V gene's germline CDR1 is SGHTA and CDR2 FQGNSA. The CDR3 totals 14 residues. CDR3 bases: TGTGCCAGCAGGGGGGCCAGCACGAATGAAGGCTTGTTTTTT. It yields the protein CASRGASTNEGLFF. The full variable domain, completed using reference TRBV7-2 and TRBJ1-4, is GAGVSQSPSNKVTEKGKDVELRCDPISGHTALYWYRQSLGQGLEFLIYFQGNSAPDKSGLPSDRFSAERTGGSVSTLTIQRTQQEDSAVYLCASRGASTNEGLFFGSGTQLSVL.

A note on this clonotype: At one end the junction does not follow the germline gene, possibly because of a read error. This chain uses TRBV2 with TRBJ2-1; D is undetermined. This CDR3 is 13 amino acids long. Germline V gene sequence: CDR1 SNHLY, CDR2 FYNNEI. The chain's CDR3 is CASSETHNSPHHF. The CDR3 nucleotides are TGTGCCAGCAGTGAAACACATAATTCACCCCACCACTTC.